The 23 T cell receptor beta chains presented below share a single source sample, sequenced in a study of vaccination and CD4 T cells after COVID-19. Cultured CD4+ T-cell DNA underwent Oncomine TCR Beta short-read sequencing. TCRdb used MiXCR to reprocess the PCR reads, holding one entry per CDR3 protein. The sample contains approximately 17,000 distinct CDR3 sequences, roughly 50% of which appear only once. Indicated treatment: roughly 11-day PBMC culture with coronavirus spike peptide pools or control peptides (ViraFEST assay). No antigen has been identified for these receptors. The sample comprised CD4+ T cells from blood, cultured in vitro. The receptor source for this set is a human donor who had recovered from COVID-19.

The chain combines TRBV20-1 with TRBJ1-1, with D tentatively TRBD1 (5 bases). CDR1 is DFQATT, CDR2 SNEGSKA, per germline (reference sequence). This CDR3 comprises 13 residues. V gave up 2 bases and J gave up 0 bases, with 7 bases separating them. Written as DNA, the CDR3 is TGCAGTGCTAGACAGGACATGAACACTGAAGCTTTCTTT. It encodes CSARQDMNTEAFF.

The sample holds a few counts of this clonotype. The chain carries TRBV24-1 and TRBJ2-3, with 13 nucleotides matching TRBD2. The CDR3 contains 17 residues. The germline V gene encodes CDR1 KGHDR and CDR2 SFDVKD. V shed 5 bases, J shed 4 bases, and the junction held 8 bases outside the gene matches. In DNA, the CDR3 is TGTGCCACCAGTGCCACACTAGCGGGAGGGCCCCCAGATACGCAGTATTTT. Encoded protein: CATSATLAGGPPDTQYF.

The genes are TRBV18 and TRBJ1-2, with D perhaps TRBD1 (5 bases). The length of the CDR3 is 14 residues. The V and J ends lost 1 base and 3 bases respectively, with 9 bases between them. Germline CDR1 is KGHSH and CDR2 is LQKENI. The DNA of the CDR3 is TGTGCCAGCTCACCACAGGGGATTTACTATGGCTACACCTTC. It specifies CASSPQGIYYGYTF.

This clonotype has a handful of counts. The CDR3 nucleotides are TGTGCCAGCAGCCCTAGGGGGGGAGGGGCCAATCAGCCCCAGCATTTT. Translation: CASSPRGGGANQPQHF. The V call is TRBV7-2, the J call TRBJ1-5; D perhaps matches TRBD1 (6 bases). Trimming left V 5 bases short and J 3 bases short, with 17 bases between. CDR3 size: 16 residues. Germline V gene data show CDR1 as SGHTA and CDR2 as FQGNSA.

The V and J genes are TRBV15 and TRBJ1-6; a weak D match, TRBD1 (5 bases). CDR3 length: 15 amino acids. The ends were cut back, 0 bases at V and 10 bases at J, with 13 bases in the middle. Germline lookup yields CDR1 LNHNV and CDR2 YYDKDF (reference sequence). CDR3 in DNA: TGTGCCACCAGCAGAGATCGGGGGACGGGCTCACCCCTCCACTTT. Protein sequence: CATSRDRGTGSPLHF. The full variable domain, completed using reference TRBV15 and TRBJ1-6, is DAMVIQNPRYQVTQFGKPVTLSCSQTLNHNVMYWYQQKSSQAPKLLFHYYDKDFNNEADTPDNFQSRRPNTSFCFLDIRSPGLGDTAMYLCATSRDRGTGSPLHFGNGTRLTVT.

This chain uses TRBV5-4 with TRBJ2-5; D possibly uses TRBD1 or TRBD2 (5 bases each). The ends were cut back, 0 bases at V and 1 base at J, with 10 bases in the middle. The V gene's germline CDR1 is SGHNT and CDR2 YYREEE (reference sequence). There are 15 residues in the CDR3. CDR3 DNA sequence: TGTGCCAGCAGCTTGGAGCCGGGGACCCAAGAGACCCAGTACTTC. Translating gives CASSLEPGTQETQYF.

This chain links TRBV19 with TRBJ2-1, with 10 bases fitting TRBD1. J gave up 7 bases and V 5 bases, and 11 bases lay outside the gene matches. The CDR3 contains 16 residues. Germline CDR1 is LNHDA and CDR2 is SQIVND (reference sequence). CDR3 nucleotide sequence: TGTGCCAGTAGTGCGCTGGGGACAGGGGTTTGGAATGAGCAGTTCTTC. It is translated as CASSALGTGVWNEQFF.

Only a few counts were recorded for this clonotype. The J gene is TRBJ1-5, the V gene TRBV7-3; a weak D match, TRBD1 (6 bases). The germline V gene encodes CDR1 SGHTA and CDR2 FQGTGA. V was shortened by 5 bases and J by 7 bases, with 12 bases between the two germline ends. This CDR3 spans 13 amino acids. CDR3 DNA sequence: TGTGCCAGCAGCCCCGACAGGTTACAGCCCCAGCATTTT. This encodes CASSPDRLQPQHF.

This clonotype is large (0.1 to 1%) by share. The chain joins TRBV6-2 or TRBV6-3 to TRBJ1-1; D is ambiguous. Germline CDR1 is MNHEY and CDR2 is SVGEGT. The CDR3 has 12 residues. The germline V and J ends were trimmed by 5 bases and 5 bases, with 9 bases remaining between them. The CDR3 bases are TGTGCCAGCAGTAATGGGGTTACTGAAGCTTTCTTT. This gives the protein CASSNGVTEAFF.

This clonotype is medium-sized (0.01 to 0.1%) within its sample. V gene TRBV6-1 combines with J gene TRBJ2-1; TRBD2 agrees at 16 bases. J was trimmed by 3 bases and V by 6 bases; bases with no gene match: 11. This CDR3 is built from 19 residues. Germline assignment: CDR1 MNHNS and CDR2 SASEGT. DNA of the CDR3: TGTGCCAGCAGGCAAGGGACTAGCGGGAGGGTGGCGCACTACAATGAGCAGTTCTTC. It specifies CASRQGTSGRVAHYNEQFF.

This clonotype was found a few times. CDR3 in amino acids: CASSLTSGGFNEQFF. Here the CDR3 DNA reads TGTGCCAGCAGTTTGACTAGCGGGGGTTTCAATGAGCAGTTCTTC. The V call is TRBV27, the J call TRBJ2-1, with 12 bases matching TRBD2. After removal of 3 bases from V and 6 bases from J, the junction contained 3 bases not matched to a gene. This CDR3 is built from 15 residues. Per germline, CDR1 MNHEY and CDR2 SMNVEV (reference sequence).

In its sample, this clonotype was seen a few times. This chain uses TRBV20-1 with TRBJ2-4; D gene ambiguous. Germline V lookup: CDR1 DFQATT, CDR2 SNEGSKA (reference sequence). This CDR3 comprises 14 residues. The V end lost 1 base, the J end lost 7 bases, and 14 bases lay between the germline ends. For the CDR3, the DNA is TGCAGTGCTAGAGGTGAAGGGTATAAGAACATTCAGTACTTC. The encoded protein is CSARGEGYKNIQYF.

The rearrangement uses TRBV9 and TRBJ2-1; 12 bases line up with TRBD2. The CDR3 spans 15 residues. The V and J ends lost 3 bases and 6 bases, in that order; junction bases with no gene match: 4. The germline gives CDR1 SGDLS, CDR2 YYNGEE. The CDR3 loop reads CASSATSGRSNEQFF. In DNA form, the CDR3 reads TGTGCCAGCAGCGCCACTAGCGGGAGGTCCAATGAGCAGTTCTTC.

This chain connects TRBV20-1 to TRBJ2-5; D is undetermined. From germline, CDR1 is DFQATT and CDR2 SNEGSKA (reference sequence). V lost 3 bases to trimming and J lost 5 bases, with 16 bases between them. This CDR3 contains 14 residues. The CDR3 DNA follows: TGCAGTGCTAGTCTTTCGGGCTACTCGGAGACCCAGTACTTC. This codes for CSASLSGYSETQYF.

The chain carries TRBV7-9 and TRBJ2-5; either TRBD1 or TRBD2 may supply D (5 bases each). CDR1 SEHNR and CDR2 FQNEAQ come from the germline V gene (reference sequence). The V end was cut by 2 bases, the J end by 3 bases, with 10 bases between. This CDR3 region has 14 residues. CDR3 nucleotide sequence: TGTGCCAGCAGCTTAATGCAGGGAGAAGAGACCCAGTACTTC. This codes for CASSLMQGEETQYF.

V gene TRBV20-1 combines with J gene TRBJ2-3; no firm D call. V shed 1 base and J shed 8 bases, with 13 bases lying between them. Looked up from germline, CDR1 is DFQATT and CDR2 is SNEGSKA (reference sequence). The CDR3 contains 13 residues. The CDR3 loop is CSARGIQWGTQYF. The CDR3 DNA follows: TGCAGTGCTAGAGGCATCCAGTGGGGTACGCAGTATTTT.

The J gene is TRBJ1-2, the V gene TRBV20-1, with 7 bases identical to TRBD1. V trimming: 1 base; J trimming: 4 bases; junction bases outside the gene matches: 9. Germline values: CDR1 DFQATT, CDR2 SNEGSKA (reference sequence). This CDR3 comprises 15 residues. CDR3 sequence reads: CSARVSRQGVYGYTF. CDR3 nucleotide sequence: TGCAGTGCTAGAGTTTCAAGACAGGGCGTCTATGGCTACACCTTC.

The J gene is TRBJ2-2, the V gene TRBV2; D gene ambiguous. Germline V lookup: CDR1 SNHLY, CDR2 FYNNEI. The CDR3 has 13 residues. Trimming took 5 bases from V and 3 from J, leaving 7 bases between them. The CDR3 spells CASSISYTGELFF. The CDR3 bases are TGTGCCAGCAGTATAAGCTACACCGGGGAGCTGTTTTTT.

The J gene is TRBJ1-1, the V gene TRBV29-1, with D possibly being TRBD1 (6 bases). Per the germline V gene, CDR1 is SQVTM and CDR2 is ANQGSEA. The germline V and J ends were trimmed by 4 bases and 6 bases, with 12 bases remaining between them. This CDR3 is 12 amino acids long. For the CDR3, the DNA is TGCAGCGTTGGCTGGGACACTTCTGAAGCTTTCTTT. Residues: CSVGWDTSEAFF.

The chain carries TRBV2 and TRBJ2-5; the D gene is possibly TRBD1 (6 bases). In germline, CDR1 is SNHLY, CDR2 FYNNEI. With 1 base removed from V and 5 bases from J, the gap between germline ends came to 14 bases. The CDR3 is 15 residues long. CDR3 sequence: CASSEGQGIGETQYF. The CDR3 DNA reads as TGTGCCAGCAGTGAAGGGCAGGGGATAGGGGAGACCCAGTACTTC.

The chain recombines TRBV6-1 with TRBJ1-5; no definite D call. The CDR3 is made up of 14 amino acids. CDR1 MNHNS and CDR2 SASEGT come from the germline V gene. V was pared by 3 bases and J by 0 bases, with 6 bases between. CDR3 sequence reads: CASSDRNSNQPQHF. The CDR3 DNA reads TGTGCCAGCAGTGACAGAAATAGCAATCAGCCCCAGCATTTT.

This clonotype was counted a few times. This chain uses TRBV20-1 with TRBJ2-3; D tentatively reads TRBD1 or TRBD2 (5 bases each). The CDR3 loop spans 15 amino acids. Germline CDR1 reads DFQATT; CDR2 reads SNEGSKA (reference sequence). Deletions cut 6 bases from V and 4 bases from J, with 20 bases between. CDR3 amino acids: CSAMGRTSKPDTQYF. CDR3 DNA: TGCAGTGCAATGGGACGCACGTCAAAACCAGATACGCAGTATTTT.

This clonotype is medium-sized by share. The CDR3, as DNA: TGTGCCAGCAGCAAATCTTCGGCCGAGCAGTACTTC. Its translation is CASSKSSAEQYF. This sequence joins TRBV21-1 and TRBJ2-7. TRBV21-1 is termed a pseudogene. The CDR3 runs 12 residues.